This paragraph reports one T cell receptor beta chain. How the authors handled the data: Nucleated cell counts were estimated from reference gene primer amplification. Only in-frame clones appear in the TCRdb table, and some are missing; sequencing was by immunoSEQ multiplex PCR. V and J calls and clone size are as listed in that table; D and trimming were resolved from the DNA. The repertoire has roughly 120,000 clones, roughly 87% of them found once; the top ten carry 7.7%. CDR1 is MRHNA and CDR2 is SNTAGT in the germline V gene. This CDR3 region has 13 residues. V lost 3 bases to trimming and J lost 7 bases, with 13 bases between them. The data stem from a study of blood T cell repertoires in COVID-19. Study-wide background: The study drew acute and convalescent COVID-19 samples from the United States, Italy and Spain.

This chain connects TRBV6-4 to TRBJ2-7, with D maybe TRBD2 (5 bases). Sequenced: peripheral blood. This clonotype originated in a human donor in a cohort sampled during active COVID-19. Here the CDR3 DNA reads TGTGCCAGCAGTGAATCTAGCCTTGGGGAGCAGTACTTC. Residues: CASSESSLGEQYF.